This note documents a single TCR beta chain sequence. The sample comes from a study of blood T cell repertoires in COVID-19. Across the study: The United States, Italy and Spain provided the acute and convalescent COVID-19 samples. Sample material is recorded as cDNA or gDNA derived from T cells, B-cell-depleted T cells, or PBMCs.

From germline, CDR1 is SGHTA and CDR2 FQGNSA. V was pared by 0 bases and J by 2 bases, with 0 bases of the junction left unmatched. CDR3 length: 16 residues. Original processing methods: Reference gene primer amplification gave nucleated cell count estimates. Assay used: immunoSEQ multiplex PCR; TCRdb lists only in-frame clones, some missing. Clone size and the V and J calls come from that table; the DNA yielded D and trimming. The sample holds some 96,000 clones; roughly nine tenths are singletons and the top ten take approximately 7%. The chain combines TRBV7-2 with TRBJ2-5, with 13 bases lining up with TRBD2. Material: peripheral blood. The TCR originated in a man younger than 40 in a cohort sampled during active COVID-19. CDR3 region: CASSLAGLAGQETQYF. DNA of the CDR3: TGTGCCAGCAGCTTAGCGGGACTAGCGGGACAAGAGACCCAGTACTTC.